The T cell receptor (beta chain) under discussion was sequenced for a study of shared clonotypes between healthy human individuals. The method was immunoSEQ multiplex PCR; TCRdb's version includes in-frame clones alone and lacks a portion of them. The sample records around 2.5 million clones, 80% to 95% being singletons. CDR1 is MNHEY, CDR2 SVGAGI, per germline. CDR3 length equals 14 residues. Trimming stripped 2 bases from V and 6 bases from J, with 12 bases between. This sequence was found in a man aged 18 to 30 in good health. Some clones in this sample may be carry-over from other donors' samples. The specimen sequenced was naive CD4+ T cells from PBMCs. Subset of the sample: CD45RA+ positively selected. The rearrangement links TRBV6-5 to TRBJ2-3, with D possibly matching TRBD1 (5 bases). The CDR3: CASSYGASADTQYF. The CDR3 DNA follows: TGTGCCAGCAGTTACGGGGCCTCCGCCGATACGCAGTATTTT.